The 23 T cell receptor beta chains below all came from one sample that was sequenced in a study of CD8+ T cells in alopecia areata. RNA, once extracted, was reverse transcribed into cDNA for use as the sequencing template. The repertoire was sequenced with immunoSEQ multiplex PCR; TCRdb's copy has only in-frame clones and lacks some. Of 150,000 to 200,000 clones in the sample, 60% were seen once. Noted treatment: oral pan-JAK inhibitor, 5-10 mg twice daily. This sample comprised CD4+ T cells sorted from blood, obtained at week 24, from a patient treated with tofacitinib. These receptors came from a human donor with alopecia areata.

J is TRBJ2-3 and V is TRBV30; D ambiguous. Germline V CDR1 and CDR2: GTSNPN, SVGIG (reference sequence). V gave up 3 bases and J gave up 2 bases, with 3 bases separating them. This CDR3 is 11 amino acids long. CDR3 nucleotides: TGTGCCTGGAGAACCACAGATACGCAGTATTTT. Its translation is CAWRTTDTQYF.

The V and J genes are TRBV5-1 and TRBJ1-6; 8 bases match TRBD1. Germline V gives CDR1 SGHRS, CDR2 YFSETQ. The trim removed 1 base at V and 10 bases at J, leaving 7 bases unmatched. This CDR3 has 15 amino acids. Here the CDR3 reads CASSLNGQGQSPLHF. CDR3 nucleotide sequence: TGCGCCAGCAGCTTGAACGGACAGGGACAATCACCCCTCCACTTT.

The chain combines TRBV29-1 with TRBJ1-1; D not resolved. This CDR3 comprises 13 residues. V lost 4 bases and J lost 5, with 14 bases in between. Germline loops: CDR1 SQVTM, CDR2 ANQGSEA. CDR3 nucleotides: TGCAGCGTTGGTGGCCCTTTGGGGACTGAAGCTTTCTTT. The encoded protein is CSVGGPLGTEAFF.

J is TRBJ1-2 and V is TRBV5-1; D is possibly TRBD1 (5 bases). The CDR3 sequence is 14 residues long. Trimming stripped 4 bases from V and 6 bases from J, with 16 bases between. Looked up from germline, CDR1 is SGHRS and CDR2 is YFSETQ. CDR3 loop: CASSPIQAGHGYTF. The DNA of the CDR3 is TGCGCCAGCAGCCCAATACAGGCTGGGCATGGCTACACCTTC.

The chain uses TRBV29-1 and TRBJ2-5; D remains unclear. With 8 bases removed from V and 5 bases from J, the gap between germline ends came to 18 bases. Looked up from germline, CDR1 is SQVTM and CDR2 is ANQGSEA. CDR3 length: 13 amino acids. In nucleotides, the CDR3 is TGCAGCACTCTTAGGTCGGGTACGGAGACCCAGTACTTC. It encodes CSTLRSGTETQYF.

The chain carries TRBV30 and TRBJ2-7; D might be TRBD2 (6 bases). The CDR3 has 13 residues. Germline-derived CDR1 and CDR2 are GTSNPN and SVGIG (reference sequence). V lost 2 bases to trimming and J lost 5 bases, with 13 bases between them. The CDR3 coding sequence is TGTGCCTGGAGTCTGAGTATAGCGGACGAGCAGTACTTC. Protein: CAWSLSIADEQYF. The full variable domain, rest sourced from reference TRBV30 and TRBJ2-7, is SQTIHQWPATLVQPVGSPLSLECTVEGTSNPNLYWYRQAAGRGLQLLFYSVGIGQISSEVPQNLSASRPQDRQFILSSKKLLLSDSGFYLCAWSLSIADEQYFGPGTRLTVT.

This chain uses TRBV30 with TRBJ2-5; the D is unclear. This CDR3 has 13 amino acids. Germline V gene sequence: CDR1 GTSNPN, CDR2 SVGIG (reference sequence). Trimming took 3 bases from V and 3 from J, leaving 11 bases between them. The CDR3 DNA reads TGTGCCTGGAGCCCCGGGCGTGAAGAGACCCAGTACTTC. This encodes CAWSPGREETQYF.

The chain couples TRBV30 to TRBJ1-1, with D perhaps matching TRBD1 (6 bases). Germline V CDR1 and CDR2: GTSNPN, SVGIG (reference sequence). The length of the CDR3 is 13 residues. Trimming cost V 4 bases and J 3 bases, with 12 bases left between them. The CDR3 protein is CAWNTGYHTEAFF. DNA for the CDR3: TGTGCCTGGAATACAGGGTATCACACTGAAGCTTTCTTT.

The chain employs TRBV29-1 and TRBJ1-2; D gene unclear. The CDR3 is 11 amino acids. V dropped 6 bases and J dropped 7 bases, with 12 bases sitting between them. CDR1 and CDR2 from the germline V gene are SQVTM and ANQGSEA. The CDR3 DNA sequence: TGCAGCGTCCCAGAGGTTGCTGGCTACACCTTC. Its translation: CSVPEVAGYTF.

This clone was recorded a few times. This rearrangement joins TRBV15 to TRBJ1-1; D gene unclear. V lost 0 bases and J lost 5, with 10 bases in between. Looked up from germline, CDR1 is LNHNV and CDR2 is YYDKDF (reference sequence). The CDR3 extends over 14 amino acids. The CDR3 loop is CATSRDYRGTEAFF. CDR3 DNA: TGTGCCACCAGCAGAGATTACCGTGGGACTGAAGCTTTCTTT. The full variable domain, in which reference TRBV15 and TRBJ1-1 provide the parts outside the CDR3, is DAMVIQNPRYQVTQFGKPVTLSCSQTLNHNVMYWYQQKSSQAPKLLFHYYDKDFNNEADTPDNFQSRRPNTSFCFLDIRSPGLGDTAMYLCATSRDYRGTEAFFGQGTRLTVV.

This sequence joins TRBV4-1 and TRBJ1-6; maybe TRBD1 (6 bases). V lost 2 bases, J lost 7 bases, and 12 bases lay in between. Germline CDR1 reads MGHRA; CDR2 reads YSYEKL. This CDR3 region has 15 residues. CDR3 sequence: CASSQPGHRNSPLHF. CDR3 bases: TGCGCCAGCAGCCAACCGGGACACAGGAATTCACCCCTCCACTTT.

This clone was detected only a few times. The V call is TRBV29-1, the J call TRBJ2-5; the D is unclear. This CDR3 is built from 13 residues. The germline gives CDR1 SQVTM, CDR2 ANQGSEA. Trimming took off 3 bases at V and 5 bases at J, with 13 bases between the two ends. CDR3 nucleotide sequence: TGCAGCGTTGACAGCCCCCGCTTGGAGACCCAGTACTTC. Protein sequence: CSVDSPRLETQYF.

The chain joins TRBV5-1 to TRBJ2-7; D ambiguous. The CDR3 sequence is 13 residues long. Trimming stripped 0 bases from V and 0 bases from J, with 4 bases between. Germline assignment: CDR1 SGHRS and CDR2 YFSETQ. For the CDR3, the DNA is TGCGCCAGCAGCTTGGCTACCTCCTACGAGCAGTACTTC. Translated, it gives CASSLATSYEQYF.

The V gene is TRBV29-1, the J gene TRBJ2-3; perhaps TRBD2 as D (7 bases). Trimming pared 1 base from V and 0 bases from J, leaving 17 bases between. This CDR3 spans 17 amino acids. The germline V gene has CDR1 SQVTM and CDR2 ANQGSEA. CDR3 in DNA: TGCAGCGTTGAAGTTGCGGGGGCCCACACCAGCACAGATACGCAGTATTTT. As protein: CSVEVAGAHTSTDTQYF.

This clone was seen a few times. This rearrangement joins TRBV29-1 to TRBJ2-5, with D unclear. The V gene's germline CDR1 is SQVTM and CDR2 ANQGSEA. The CDR3 is 14 residues long. V lost 5 bases and J lost 4, with 17 bases in between. Here the CDR3 reads CSVPNGRAGETQYF. In DNA form, the CDR3 reads TGCAGCGTTCCGAATGGCCGAGCAGGAGAGACCCAGTACTTC.

The gene calls are TRBV6-5 and TRBJ1-6, with a possible D match to TRBD1 (5 bases). CDR1 and CDR2 (germline): MNHEY, SVGAGI. CDR3 size: 14 residues. Trimming took 8 bases from V and 13 from J, leaving 21 bases between them. The CDR3 here is CASQRPGLLNPLHF. As DNA, the CDR3 is TGTGCCAGCCAAAGACCGGGACTGCTAAATCCCCTCCACTTT.

This CDR3 reads CASSPRDGYQETQYF. The CDR3 nucleotides are TGTGCCAGCAGCCCACGGGACGGATACCAAGAGACCCAGTACTTC. The V and J genes are TRBV27 and TRBJ2-5; either TRBD1 or TRBD2 may supply D (5 bases each). Germline CDR1 MNHEY, CDR2 SMNVEV (reference sequence). The length of the CDR3 is 15 residues. Trimming shortened V by 6 bases and J by 0 bases, and 14 bases separated the two germline ends.

The CDR3: CASSDNTQYF. The CDR3, as DNA: TGTGCCAGCAGTGATAATACGCAGTATTTT. The chain uses TRBV2 and TRBJ2-3, with D hard to call. This CDR3 is 10 amino acids long. The germline V gene has CDR1 SNHLY and CDR2 FYNNEI. V was clipped by 3 bases and J by 7 bases, with 2 bases between them.

The rearrangement uses TRBV29-1 and TRBJ2-1; a possible D gene is TRBD2 (5 bases). Trimming removed 7 bases from V and 6 bases from J, with 16 bases in between. The CDR3 has 13 amino acids. CDR1 is SQVTM, CDR2 ANQGSEA, per germline. The chain's CDR3 is CSAQTERVNEQFF. The DNA of the CDR3 is TGCAGCGCTCAAACCGAGAGGGTCAATGAGCAGTTCTTC.

V and J are TRBV6-4 and TRBJ2-6; D not certain. Germline V CDR1 and CDR2: MRHNA, SNTAGT. With 0 bases removed from V and 18 bases from J, the gap between germline ends came to 9 bases. The length of the CDR3 is 11 residues. CDR3 in amino acids: CASSDSSRPTF. CDR3 bases: TGTGCCAGCAGTGACTCCTCGCGCCCGACTTTC.

V gene TRBV5-6 combines with J gene TRBJ2-7; no clear D. Germline V gene data show CDR1 as SGHDT and CDR2 as YYEEEE. The CDR3 consists of 15 residues. Trimming took 3 bases from V and 2 from J, leaving 15 bases between them. The CDR3 coding sequence is TGTGCCAGCAGCTCCAACAGTGGTCCCCCCTACGAGCAGTACTTC. This encodes CASSSNSGPPYEQYF.

This clone was seen more than once but under ten times. The genes are TRBV29-1 and TRBJ1-6, with TRBD1 as a possible D gene (5 bases). The CDR3 runs to 14 residues. The germline V gene has CDR1 SQVTM and CDR2 ANQGSEA. V shed 6 bases and J shed 7 bases, with 16 bases lying between them. CDR3 sequence reads: CSVNTGTENSPLHF. CDR3 nucleotides: TGCAGCGTGAACACCGGGACCGAGAATTCACCCCTCCACTTT.

The chain has TRBV6-5 and TRBJ2-5; maybe TRBD2 (5 bases). Trimming cost V 2 bases and J 2 bases, with 12 bases left between them. Germline-derived CDR1 and CDR2 are MNHEY and SVGAGI. CDR3 length: 15 amino acids. The CDR3 is CASSYSGAEQETQYF. The CDR3 nucleotides are TGTGCCAGCAGTTACAGTGGAGCGGAGCAAGAGACCCAGTACTTC.